Listed below are T cell receptor beta chains from one sample, sequenced in a study of response to subunit inactivated influenza vaccine. TCRdb used MiXCR to reprocess the RT-PCR reads, holding one entry per CDR3 protein. The sample carries about 480,000 distinct CDR3 sequences, roughly 9.8% recorded once. The material sequenced was PBMCs from blood, taken 35 to 45 days after vaccination. These receptors were collected from a man aged 50-60 years who received an inactivated influenza vaccine. CDR3s include the opening cysteine and the closing phenylalanine or tryptophan. The D gene is left open where the match is weak. Some rows mark clone size as missing; the rest say once, few, many or name a class of expanded clone.

V gene	J gene	CDR3 length	clone size	D gene	CDR3 protein	CDR3 DNA
TRBV7-8	TRBJ1-2	16	few	TRBD1	CASSLTGGGSNYGYTF	TGTGCCAGCAGCCTCACAGGGGGCGGCTCTAACTATGGCTACACCTTC
TRBV12-3/TRBV12-4	TRBJ2-4	15	few	TRBD2	CASSRRGEMENIQYF	TGTGCCAGCAGCCGTCGGGGGGAGATGGAAAACATTCAGTACTTC
TRBV20-1	TRBJ2-7	12	few	NA	CSPRLGSYEQYF	TGCAGTCCGAGACTAGGATCCTACGAGCAGTACTTC
TRBV20-1	TRBJ2-1	14	NA	TRBD2	CSAIGLAGVNEQFF	TGCAGTGCGATCGGACTAGCGGGGGTGAATGAGCAGTTCTTC
TRBV5-1	TRBJ2-7	16	many	NA	CASSLGSGHNPHEQYF	TGCGCCAGCAGCTTGGGTTCGGGACACAATCCCCACGAGCAGTACTTC
TRBV12-3/TRBV12-4	TRBJ2-3	15	NA	TRBD2	CASSLTSGRPDTQYF	TGTGCCAGCAGTTTGACTAGCGGGAGACCAGATACGCAGTATTTT
TRBV12-3/TRBV12-4	TRBJ2-7	12	NA	NA	CASSRDFYEQYF	TGTGCCAGCAGCCGGGACTTTTACGAGCAGTACTTC
TRBV28	TRBJ2-5	16	few	TRBD1	CASSSYPGQIQETQYF	TGTGCCAGCAGTTCCTACCCGGGACAGATCCAAGAGACCCAGTACTTC
TRBV14	TRBJ2-7	15	few	NA	CASSHRTGRTYEQYF	TGTGCCAGCAGCCACAGAACGGGACGGACCTACGAGCAGTACTTC
TRBV5-5	TRBJ2-1	12	many	NA	CASSLNSVEQFF	TGTGCCAGCAGCTTGAATTCGGTTGAGCAGTTCTTC
TRBV12-3/TRBV12-4	TRBJ2-1	14	few	TRBD2	CASSTGTSGHEQFF	TGTGCCAGCAGTACCGGGACTAGCGGCCATGAGCAGTTCTTC
TRBV4-3	TRBJ2-2	15	NA	NA	CASSQDTGIAGELFF	TGCGCCAGCAGCCAAGACACAGGGATCGCCGGGGAGCTGTTTTTT
TRBV28	TRBJ2-7	14	few	TRBD1	CASRWTGSAYEQYF	TGTGCCAGCAGATGGACAGGGTCGGCTTACGAGCAGTACTTC
TRBV12-3/TRBV12-4	TRBJ1-1	15	many	NA	CASSLKAGAWTEAFF	TGTGCCAGCAGTTTAAAGGCAGGGGCTTGGACTGAAGCTTTCTTT
TRBV7-2	TRBJ2-5	16	NA	NA	CASSLEGRTGQETQYF	TGTGCCAGCAGCTTAGAGGGACGGACGGGACAAGAGACCCAGTACTTC
TRBV20-1	TRBJ2-3	15	few	TRBD2	CSASRGLDGSRTQYF	TGCAGTGCTAGTCGGGGACTAGATGGGTCGCGTACGCAGTATTTT
TRBV20-1	TRBJ2-5	14	few	TRBD2	CSVSASGGQETQYF	TGCAGTGTGAGCGCCAGCGGGGGACAAGAGACCCAGTACTTC
TRBV12-3/TRBV12-4	TRBJ2-1	17	many	TRBD2	CASRSGTSGIWGNEQFF	TGTGCCAGCAGATCCGGGACTAGCGGGATCTGGGGAAATGAGCAGTTCTTC
TRBV5-1	TRBJ2-7	13	many	NA	CASTGDNSYEQYF	TGCGCCAGCACAGGGGACAACTCCTACGAGCAGTACTTC
TRBV7-9	TRBJ1-5	14	few	NA	CASSFAGVRQPQHF	TGTGCCAGCAGCTTTGCAGGGGTGCGGCAGCCCCAGCATTTT
TRBV25-1	TRBJ2-6	17	NA	NA	CASSDGQTVSGANVLTF	TGTGCCAGCAGTGATGGACAGACTGTCTCTGGGGCCAACGTCCTGACTTTC
TRBV3-1	TRBJ2-2	15	many	NA	CASSQAGLGTGELFF	TGTGCCAGCAGCCAAGCGGGGTTGGGCACCGGGGAGCTGTTTTTT
TRBV4-1	TRBJ2-5	15	few	NA	CASSRGVLVGETQYF	TGCGCCAGCAGCCGAGGGGTTTTGGTCGGGGAGACCCAGTACTTC
TRBV28	TRBJ2-5	15	few	NA	CASSFLGGNQETQYF	TGTGCCAGCAGTTTTCTTGGGGGGAACCAAGAGACCCAGTACTTC
TRBV27	TRBJ1-3	15	many	NA	CASSFTGGSGNTIYF	TGTGCCAGCAGTTTTACAGGAGGCTCTGGAAACACCATATATTTT
TRBV12-3/TRBV12-4	TRBJ1-5	12	NA	NA	CASSLGVLPQHF	TGTGCCAGCAGCCTCGGCGTTCTGCCCCAGCATTTT
TRBV11-3	TRBJ2-2	14	NA	NA	CASSLGANTGELVF	TGTGCCAGCAGCTTAGGAGCGAACACCGGGGAGCTGGTTTTT
TRBV27	TRBJ2-1	14	NA	NA	CASSFNRARGEQFF	TGTGCCAGCAGTTTCAATAGGGCGAGGGGAGAGCAGTTCTTC
TRBV5-1	TRBJ2-1	17	NA	NA	CASRGRGPPPGRNEQFF	TGCGCCAGCAGGGGAAGGGGCCCTCCTCCGGGACGCAATGAGCAGTTCTTC
TRBV24-1	TRBJ1-5	15	many	NA	CATSDPLRQDEPQHF	TGTGCCACCAGTGATCCCCTCCGGCAAGATGAGCCCCAGCATTTT
TRBV6-2/TRBV6-3	TRBJ2-7	14	NA	NA	CASSYAAGAGEQYF	TGTGCCAGCAGTTACGCAGCCGGGGCCGGAGAGCAGTACTTC
TRBV20-1	TRBJ2-1	16	few	TRBD2	CSARDRLAVSYNEQFF	TGCAGTGCTAGAGATCGTCTAGCGGTCTCCTACAATGAGCAGTTCTTC
TRBV29-1	TRBJ1-1	10	NA	NA	CVGLDTEAFF	TGCGTCGGCCTAGACACTGAAGCTTTCTTT
TRBV24-1	TRBJ2-1	15	NA	NA	CATSKGLGSYNEQFF	TGTGCCACCAGTAAGGGGCTAGGGTCCTACAATGAGCAGTTCTTC
TRBV7-2	TRBJ2-5	15	NA	NA	CASSPTGLIGGTQYF	TGTGCCAGCAGCCCTACCGGCTTAATTGGGGGGACCCAGTACTTC
TRBV20-1	TRBJ2-1	13	few	NA	CSSSSGSYNEQFF	TGCAGTTCTTCCAGTGGGAGTTACAATGAGCAGTTCTTC
TRBV12-3/TRBV12-4	TRBJ2-1	15	few	NA	CASSFRPRGNNEQFF	TGTGCCAGCAGTTTTCGGCCAAGGGGGAACAATGAGCAGTTCTTC
TRBV27	TRBJ2-7	14	NA	TRBD1	CASSALGQVDEQYF	TGTGCCAGCAGTGCACTGGGACAGGTCGACGAGCAGTACTTC
TRBV6-1	TRBJ2-3	13	few	TRBD1	CASDRDGTDTQYF	TGTGCCAGCGACAGGGACGGCACAGATACGCAGTATTTT
TRBV20-1	TRBJ1-2	11	NA	NA	CSARSSAGYTF	TGCAGTGCTAGAAGTTCCGCTGGCTACACCTTC
TRBV7-2	TRBJ2-6	17	once	TRBD1	CASSLRQGWSGANVLTF	TGTGCCAGCAGCTTGCGACAGGGATGGTCCGGGGCCAACGTCCTGACTTTC
TRBV12-3/TRBV12-4	TRBJ2-3	14	NA	TRBD1	CASSIDRGKDTQYF	TGTGCCAGCAGTATTGACAGGGGGAAAGATACGCAGTATTTT
TRBV5-1	TRBJ2-7	15	few	TRBD1	CASSPRDRGPLEQYF	TGCGCCAGCAGCCCCCGGGACAGGGGGCCGCTCGAGCAGTACTTC
TRBV6-5	TRBJ2-3	11	many	NA	CASSPPDTQYF	TGTGCCAGCAGCCCTCCGGATACGCAGTATTTT
TRBV27	TRBJ1-1	15	NA	NA	CASSLSIGSYTEAFF	TGTGCCAGCAGTTTATCGATAGGGAGTTACACTGAAGCTTTCTTT
TRBV12-3/TRBV12-4	TRBJ2-5	14	NA	TRBD2	CASSERGLQETQYF	TGTGCCAGCAGTGAGCGGGGGCTTCAAGAGACCCAGTACTTC
TRBV5-1	TRBJ1-1	12	many	TRBD1	CASSTGQGAAFF	TGCGCCAGCAGCACTGGACAGGGGGCAGCTTTCTTT
TRBV11-2	TRBJ1-1	15	few	NA	CASNIRRLENTEAFF	TGTGCCAGCAACATTAGGCGGCTTGAGAACACTGAAGCTTTCTTT
TRBV5-1	TRBJ1-2	16	NA	NA	CASSRFVEGRDYGYTF	TGCGCCAGCAGCCGGTTTGTTGAGGGTAGGGACTATGGCTACACCTTC
TRBV28	TRBJ2-1	14	few	NA	CASSTGTGFNEQFF	TGTGCCAGCAGCACCGGGACTGGGTTCAATGAGCAGTTCTTC
TRBV20-1	TRBJ2-3	14	few	NA	CSGEEGRSTDTQYF	TGCAGTGGGGAGGAGGGGCGTAGCACAGATACGCAGTATTTT
TRBV11-2	TRBJ2-3	16	NA	NA	CASSPLRGLSTDTQYF	TGTGCCAGCAGCCCCCTGAGGGGACTCAGCACAGATACGCAGTATTTT